The next 29 T cell receptor beta chains were all read from a single sample in a study of long-term antiretroviral therapy in people with HIV. The run of the v3.0 immunoSEQ assay was at survey level. TCRdb's copy holds only in-frame clones and misses some; the assay was immunoSEQ multiplex PCR. Counted here are about 20,000 clones, just over 85% occurring once; the ten biggest clones make up nearly 7.5%. Here the sequenced sample was unsorted PBMCs, taken 1.8 years before starting antiretroviral therapy. The receptor set was obtained from a woman aged 30 to 39 with HIV.

The rearrangement links TRBV7-6 to TRBJ2-1; 11 bases line up with TRBD2. This CDR3 spans 19 amino acids. CDR1 and CDR2 from the germline V gene are SGHVS and FNYEAQ. V was pared by 2 bases and J by 6 bases, with 15 bases of the junction left unmatched. The CDR3 bases are TGTGCCAGCAGCTTACCGACTAGCGGGGTCACGTTAACAAGCAATGAGCAGTTCTTC. The encoded protein is CASSLPTSGVTLTSNEQFF. Supplemented by reference TRBV7-6 and TRBJ2-1, the full variable domain reads GAGVSQSPRYKVTKRGQDVALRCDPISGHVSLYWYRQALGQGPEFLTYFNYEAQQDKSGLPNDRFSAERPEGSISTLTIQRTEQRDSAMYRCASSLPTSGVTLTSNEQFFGPGTRLTVL.

V usage is TRBV11-2 and J usage is TRBJ2-7; TRBD2 aligns across 7 bases. The germline V gene has CDR1 SGHAT and CDR2 FQNNGV. Trimming cost V 6 bases and J 3 bases; bases outside gene matches: 11. The CDR3 sequence is 15 residues long. CDR3 loop: CASSLSAGFGYEQYV. DNA of the CDR3: TGTGCCAGCAGTTTATCAGCGGGGTTCGGCTACGAGCAGTACGTC.

The chain carries TRBV19 and TRBJ1-4; unclear D gene. Germline V CDR1 and CDR2: LNHDA, SQIVND (reference sequence). There are 12 residues in the CDR3. V dropped 3 bases and J dropped 4 bases, with 3 bases sitting between them. CDR3: CASSMGNEKLFF. The CDR3 DNA reads TGTGCCAGTAGTATGGGTAATGAAAAACTGTTTTTT.

The chain combines TRBV30 with TRBJ1-2; D remains unclear. Germline assignment: CDR1 GTSNPN and CDR2 SVGIG (reference sequence). Trimming cost V 3 bases and J 5 bases, with 7 bases left between them. CDR3 size: 11 residues. The DNA for the CDR3 is TGTGCCTGGAGGGGGTATTATGGCTACACCTTC. Its translation is CAWRGYYGYTF.

V and J are TRBV18 and TRBJ1-5; D gene uncertain. The V gene lost 3 bases and the J gene lost 0 bases, with 15 bases spanning the gap. The germline V gene encodes CDR1 KGHSH and CDR2 LQKENI. The CDR3 spans 17 residues. The CDR3 DNA follows: TGTGCCAGCTCACCCGGACTGCCCTTATCTAGCAATCAGCCCCAGCATTTT. It codes for CASSPGLPLSSNQPQHF.

The V gene is TRBV11-2, the J gene TRBJ2-7; 7 bases are a match to TRBD1. This CDR3 region has 16 residues. Germline CDR1 reads SGHAT; CDR2 reads FQNNGV. The J segment lost 2 bases and the V segment lost 1 base, leaving 8 bases of the junction unmatched. The CDR3 here is CASSLAPRGITYEQYF. The CDR3 coding sequence is TGTGCCAGCAGCTTAGCCCCCAGGGGGATTACCTACGAGCAGTACTTC.

CDR3 sequence (DNA): TGTGCCAGCTCCCTCGGACAGGGATCAGATACGCAGTATTTT. This encodes CASSLGQGSDTQYF. The V gene is TRBV18, the J gene TRBJ2-3; 8 bases agree with TRBD1. Per germline, CDR1 KGHSH and CDR2 LQKENI. The CDR3 covers 14 residues. After removal of 6 bases from V and 4 bases from J, the junction contained 6 bases not matched to a gene.

The chain links TRBV6-5 to TRBJ2-7, with a possible D match to TRBD1 (6 bases). This CDR3 is 13 amino acids long. V gave up 6 bases and J gave up 6 bases, with 15 bases separating them. The germline V gene has CDR1 MNHEY and CDR2 SVGAGI. CDR3 region: CASRPRTALEQYV. DNA for the CDR3: TGTGCCAGCAGGCCGCGGACAGCCCTCGAGCAGTACGTC.

This chain joins TRBV11-2 and TRBJ2-7; 9 nucleotides agree with TRBD1. Germline V gene lookup returns CDR1 SGHAT and CDR2 FQNNGV. Trimming removed 5 bases from V and 3 bases from J; junction bases left unmatched: 11. This CDR3 has 16 residues. CDR3 DNA sequence: TGTGCCAGCAGCCAACGGGGACAGGGCCCATTCTACGAGCAGTACTTC. It translates to CASSQRGQGPFYEQYF.

The chain couples TRBV6-1 to TRBJ2-6; D gene unclear. CDR1 MNHNS and CDR2 SASEGT come from the germline V gene. This CDR3 is built from 15 residues. V lost 4 bases to trimming and J lost 2 bases, with 9 bases between them. CDR3 DNA: TGTGCCAGCAGTGCGAACAGCGCTGGGGCCAACGTCCTGACTTTC. Translation: CASSANSAGANVLTF.

This chain uses TRBV5-6 with TRBJ1-1; TRBD1 aligns across 10 bases. Per the germline V gene, CDR1 is SGHDT and CDR2 is YYEEEE. V lost 2 bases and J lost 0; bases outside the gene matches: 4. The CDR3 has 16 residues. The CDR3 loop is CASSFRQGAVNTEAFF. In DNA form, the CDR3 reads TGTGCCAGCAGCTTCAGACAGGGGGCAGTGAACACTGAAGCTTTCTTT.

Notes on this clone: A read error may account for a junction end that differs from germline. The CDR3 sequence is CASRVIGPQGTQYF. In DNA, the CDR3 is TGTGCCAGCAGGGTTATAGGTCCGCAAGGGACCCAGTACTTC. The chain recombines TRBV6-5 with TRBJ2-5, with no clear D. The germline gives CDR1 MNHEY, CDR2 SVGAGI. The CDR3 runs to 14 residues.

The chain links TRBV9 to TRBJ2-5, with TRBD2 matching over 10 bases. Trimming at V came to 4 bases and at J to 5 bases, leaving 11 bases not matched to a gene. The CDR3 runs 16 residues. CDR1 and CDR2 from the germline V gene are SGDLS and YYNGEE. CDR3 loop: CASSRAGGLEGETQYF. CDR3 in DNA: TGTGCCAGCAGCAGAGCGGGGGGGCTTGAAGGGGAGACCCAGTACTTC.

V gene TRBV9 combines with J gene TRBJ1-2; tentative D call: TRBD1 (6 bases). The CDR3 is 15 residues long. Per germline, CDR1 SGDLS and CDR2 YYNGEE. The V gene lost 0 bases and the J gene lost 2 bases, with 11 bases spanning the gap. The CDR3 loop reads CASSVERGGNYGYTF. CDR3 nucleotides: TGTGCCAGCAGCGTAGAGAGGGGGGGCAACTATGGCTACACCTTC.

V and J are TRBV28 and TRBJ2-1; 7 nucleotides match TRBD1. Germline V gene sequence: CDR1 MDHEN, CDR2 SYDVKM. The CDR3 contains 15 residues. Trimming removed 7 bases from V and 3 bases from J; junction bases left unmatched: 9. The CDR3 here is CASKDNRGYYNEQFF. CDR3 nucleotide sequence: TGTGCCAGCAAGGACAACAGGGGCTACTACAATGAGCAGTTCTTC.

This chain connects TRBV15 to TRBJ1-1; D gene unclear. This CDR3 has 12 residues. V shed 1 base and J shed 7 bases, with 7 bases lying between them. Germline lookup yields CDR1 LNHNV and CDR2 YYDKDF (reference sequence). The CDR3 DNA sequence: TGTGCCACCAGCAGAGGATATGGTGAAGCTTTCTTT. Translated: CATSRGYGEAFF.

This chain connects TRBV9 to TRBJ1-4; D not resolved. Germline CDR1 SGDLS, CDR2 YYNGEE. The CDR3 covers 15 residues. Trimming cost V 5 bases and J 8 bases, with 19 bases left between them. CDR3 amino acids: CASRAGFSSGEKLFF. DNA of the CDR3: TGTGCCAGCAGAGCCGGGTTCTCCTCGGGGGAAAAACTGTTTTTT. Variable domain in full (rest from reference TRBV9 and TRBJ1-4): DSGVTQTPKHLITATGQRVTLRCSPRSGDLSVYWYQQSLDQGLQFLIQYYNGEERAKGNILERFSAQQFPDLHSELNLSSLELGDSALYFCASRAGFSSGEKLFFGSGTQLSVL.

J is TRBJ2-7 and V is TRBV14; D uncertain. This CDR3 contains 13 residues. Germline CDR1 and CDR2: SGHDN and FVKESK. V lost 1 base to trimming and J lost 7 bases, with 11 bases between them. CDR3 sequence reads: CASSQGRKVEQYV. CDR3 nucleotide sequence: TGTGCCAGCAGCCAAGGGCGGAAGGTTGAGCAGTACGTC.

The V call is TRBV5-1, the J call TRBJ2-1, with a tentative D call TRBD1 (5 bases). V shed 4 bases and J shed 6 bases, with 14 bases lying between them. The germline V gene encodes CDR1 SGHRS and CDR2 YFSETQ. The CDR3 is 14 residues long. The DNA of the CDR3 is TGCGCCAGCAGCCCGGCAGGGTTCAGCAATGAGCAGTTCTTC. Protein product: CASSPAGFSNEQFF.

The rearrangement uses TRBV9 and TRBJ2-3; 7 bases are shared with TRBD2. CDR3 length: 14 residues. The junction had 5 bases not matched to a gene; V was cut back by 3 bases and J by 4 bases. Germline assignment: CDR1 SGDLS and CDR2 YYNGEE. The CDR3 DNA is TGTGCCAGCAGCGCGGGAGGAGGAGCAGATACGCAGTATTTT. Protein product: CASSAGGGADTQYF.

This chain uses TRBV5-1 with TRBJ2-1, with TRBD2 as a possible D gene (6 bases). The germline V gene encodes CDR1 SGHRS and CDR2 YFSETQ. The ends were cut back, 2 bases at V and 6 bases at J, with 9 bases in the middle. There are 13 residues in the CDR3. The CDR3 is CASSFNGGNEQFF. The CDR3 DNA follows: TGCGCCAGCAGCTTTAACGGGGGCAATGAGCAGTTCTTC.

The V gene is TRBV18, the J gene TRBJ1-2; D not resolved. The CDR3 consists of 13 residues. The V and J ends lost 1 base and 4 bases respectively, with 7 bases between them. Germline loops: CDR1 KGHSH, CDR2 LQKENI. The CDR3 here is CASSPLPRYGYTF. Written as DNA, the CDR3 is TGTGCCAGCTCACCACTCCCGCGCTATGGCTACACCTTC.

V is TRBV5-1 and J is TRBJ1-1; 7 nucleotides agree with TRBD1. The CDR3 runs 17 residues. The ends lost 1 base at V and 0 bases at J; junction bases unmatched: 9. Per germline, CDR1 SGHRS and CDR2 YFSETQ. The CDR3 nucleotides read TGCGCCAGCAGCTTGTGGCAACAGGGGATGGTGAACACTGAAGCTTTCTTT. This gives the protein CASSLWQQGMVNTEAFF.

J is TRBJ1-4 and V is TRBV5-1; D might be TRBD1 (6 bases). The CDR3 is made up of 16 amino acids. CDR1 and CDR2 (germline): SGHRS, YFSETQ. V lost 0 bases, J lost 5 bases, and 14 bases lay in between. CDR3 bases: TGCGCCAGCAGCTTGGAAGGCCAGGGGTCGAATGAAAAACTGTTTTTT. Its protein is CASSLEGQGSNEKLFF.

The V gene is TRBV5-6, the J gene TRBJ2-5; D may correspond to TRBD1 or TRBD2 (6 bases each). The CDR3 has 16 amino acids. Germline V gives CDR1 SGHDT, CDR2 YYEEEE. V shed 1 base and J shed 3 bases, with 16 bases lying between them. This CDR3 is CASSLSGGSAEETQYF. CDR3 bases: TGTGCCAGCAGCTTGTCCGGGGGCTCGGCGGAAGAGACCCAGTACTTC. Based on the CDR3 plus reference TRBV5-6 and TRBJ2-5, the full variable domain is DAGVTQSPTHLIKTRGQQVTLRCSPKSGHDTVSWYQQALGQGPQFIFQYYEEEERQRGNFPDRFSGHQFPNYSSELNVNALLLGDSALYLCASSLSGGSAEETQYFGPGTRLLVL.

CDR3 DNA: TGTGCCAGCAGCTCTGGACAGGGGGCAAATTCACCCCTCCACTTT. It yields the protein CASSSGQGANSPLHF. The chain links TRBV9 to TRBJ1-6; 11 nucleotides align to TRBD1. The trim removed 4 bases at V and 7 bases at J, leaving 4 bases unmatched. Germline V gene sequence: CDR1 SGDLS, CDR2 YYNGEE. This CDR3 contains 15 residues.

The chain joins TRBV6-5 to TRBJ2-7; TRBD1 might be the D (6 bases). Trimming removed 5 bases from V and 7 bases from J, with 15 bases in between. CDR1 and CDR2 from the germline V gene are MNHEY and SVGAGI. CDR3 size: 13 residues. In nucleotides, the CDR3 is TGTGCCAGCAGTCCCCTGAGGGGGTGGGAGCAGTACTTC. Its protein is CASSPLRGWEQYF.

V and J are TRBV7-2 and TRBJ1-1; a weak D match, TRBD1 (6 bases). The CDR3 spans 15 residues. V was cut by 5 bases and J by 1 base, with 14 bases left in between. Germline CDR1 SGHTA, CDR2 FQGNSA. The CDR3 reads CASSPYRGANTEAFF. The CDR3 bases are TGTGCCAGCAGCCCTTATAGGGGGGCGAACACTGAAGCTTTCTTT.

The J gene is TRBJ1-4, the V gene TRBV18; tentative D call: TRBD1 (6 bases). The CDR3 spans 16 residues. Deletions cut 6 bases from V and 7 bases from J, with 21 bases between. Germline CDR1 is KGHSH and CDR2 is LQKENI. CDR3 coding DNA: TGTGCCAGCTCGTACCGCCGGGACACCGCTGGTGAAAAACTGTTTTTT. Protein product: CASSYRRDTAGEKLFF.